The TCR beta chain described here comes from a study of blood T cell repertoires in COVID-19. Using immunoSEQ multiplex PCR, the repertoire was profiled, and TCRdb retains in-frame clones only, with some absent. Among approximately 90,000 clones, 80% were seen once, and the ten largest hold 15% to 20%. The clonotype comes from a woman over 75 with acute or convalescent COVID-19. The specimen was peripheral blood.

The CDR3 here is CASSLGLASSYNEQFF. CDR3 nucleotide sequence: TGTGCCAGCAGCTTGGGACTAGCAAGCTCCTACAATGAGCAGTTCTTC. The chain has TRBV5-8 and TRBJ2-1; TRBD2 matches at 7 bases. Losses at the gene ends were 0 bases for V and 0 bases for J; bases not matched to a gene: 3. From germline, CDR1 is SGHTS and CDR2 YDEGEE. The CDR3 covers 16 residues.